Below, 6 T cell receptor beta chains from the same sample are listed, as sequenced in a study of shared clonotypes between healthy human individuals. Profiling relied on immunoSEQ multiplex PCR, and the TCRdb table lists in-frame clones only, not all of them. This table has some 2,100,000 clones, around 95% appearing once. Sequences were obtained from naive CD4+ T cells sorted from blood. Described subset: CD45RA+ positively selected. Receptors originate from a man in his late teens or twenties in good health.

This chain uses TRBV7-9 with TRBJ2-7; TRBD2 might be the D (6 bases). The ends were cut back, 1 base at V and 2 bases at J, with 12 bases in the middle. Germline CDR1 is SEHNR and CDR2 is FQNEAQ (reference sequence). The CDR3 length is 15 residues. CDR3 in amino acids: CASSLGAAGTYEQYF. As DNA, the CDR3 is TGTGCCAGCAGCTTAGGTGCTGCGGGGACCTACGAGCAGTACTTC.

This sequence joins TRBV5-4 and TRBJ2-3; 7 positions match TRBD2. V lost 0 bases and J lost 6; bases outside the gene matches: 7. Germline assignment: CDR1 SGHNT and CDR2 YYREEE (reference sequence). This CDR3 is 15 amino acids long. The CDR3 reads CASSLVASGGDTQYF. CDR3 sequence (DNA): TGTGCCAGCAGCTTGGTGGCTAGCGGCGGGGATACGCAGTATTTT.

This chain joins TRBV5-6 and TRBJ1-2; weak D call: TRBD1 (5 bases). The germline gives CDR1 SGHDT, CDR2 YYEEEE. The CDR3 runs 17 residues. The V and J ends lost 2 bases and 0 bases respectively, with 17 bases between them. CDR3 residues: CASSLYLGERTNYGYTF. Here the CDR3 DNA reads TGTGCCAGCAGCTTATATTTGGGGGAGAGAACTAACTATGGCTACACCTTC.

A remark on this clone: The sample holds other DNA sequences that translate to the same CDR3. This rearrangement joins TRBV27 to TRBJ2-7; D possibly corresponds to TRBD2 (5 bases). Germline CDR1 is MNHEY and CDR2 is SMNVEV (reference sequence). V lost 0 bases to trimming and J lost 4 bases, with 7 bases between them. CDR3 length: 13 residues. DNA of the CDR3: TGTGCCAGCAGTTTATCCCGAGGGTACGAGCAGTACTTC. Amino acid sequence: CASSLSRGYEQYF.

This clone was seen just once. The chain has TRBV9 and TRBJ2-7, with D possibly matching TRBD1 (6 bases). Per the germline V gene, CDR1 is SGDLS and CDR2 is YYNGEE. The CDR3 loop spans 14 amino acids. V was shortened by 0 bases and J by 7 bases, with 14 bases between the two germline ends. This chain's CDR3 is CASSVEPGVREQYF. CDR3 DNA sequence: TGTGCCAGCAGCGTAGAGCCAGGGGTGCGGGAGCAGTACTTC.

The CDR3 nucleotides are TGTGCCATCAGTGAGAAGGGACTAGCGGGGAATGAGCAGTTCTTC. Amino acids: CAISEKGLAGNEQFF. The chain recombines TRBV10-3 with TRBJ2-1; TRBD2 matches at 13 bases. Germline CDR1 is ENHRY and CDR2 is SYGVKD. This CDR3 region has 15 residues. V lost 2 bases, J lost 7 bases, and 2 bases stayed unmatched.